A selection of T cell receptor beta chains follows, all from one sample in a study of blood T cell repertoires in COVID-19. Sequencing was performed with immunoSEQ multiplex PCR; in TCRdb, only in-frame clones are kept and a portion is missing. The sample has 150,000 to 170,000 clones, roughly 84% seen once. The specimen sequenced was peripheral blood. The receptors stem from a man in his 60s with COVID-19, enrolled during active disease. The CDR3 runs from the conserved cysteine through the conserved F or W. The order of the fields is V gene, D gene, J gene, clone size, CDR3 protein, CDR3 DNA. D genes are given only for firm matches. The size field is filled for only some rows; it gives once, few, many or a size class.

>TRBV27|TRBD2|TRBJ2-1|-
CASRALAGAYNEQFF
TGTGCCAGCAGGGCCCTAGCGGGAGCCTACAATGAGCAGTTCTTC
>TRBV19|-|TRBJ1-3|-
CASSDQGAPPGNTIYF
TGTGCCAGTAGTGACCAAGGAGCACCCCCTGGAAACACCATATATTTT
>TRBV21-1|-|TRBJ1-5|-
CASSKAHRGGDNLPPYSNQPQHF
TGTGCCAGCAGCAAAGCACACAGAGGGGGGGACAACCTCCCCCCTTATAGCAATCAGCCCCAGCATTTT
>TRBV7-2|-|TRBJ1-2|-
CASSYEAANNYGYTF
TGTGCCAGCAGCTACGAGGCAGCCAACAACTATGGCTACACCTTC
>TRBV28|-|TRBJ2-7|once
CASSLHGSHRKQYF
TGTGCCAGCAGTCTCCATGGGAGTCATAGGAAGCAGTACTTC
>TRBV6-2/TRBV6-3|-|TRBJ1-6|-
CASSLTENSPLHF
TGTGCCAGCAGTTTGACAGAAAATTCACCCCTCCACTTT
>TRBV6-5|TRBD1|TRBJ2-3|-
CASSRGRADTQYF
TGTGCCAGCAGCAGGGGGCGCGCAGATACGCAGTATTTT
>TRBV19|TRBD1|TRBJ2-7|-
CASKFGTGSREQYF
TGTGCCAGTAAATTCGGGACAGGGTCTCGTGAGCAGTACTTC
>TRBV7-3|-|TRBJ2-4|few
CASSTGQRGIQYF
TGTGCCAGCAGCACCGGACAGCGGGGCATTCAGTACTTC
>TRBV9|-|TRBJ2-2|-
CASSPTAVLRDTGELFF
TGTGCCAGCAGCCCCACTGCGGTACTTCGAGACACCGGGGAGCTGTTTTTT
>TRBV6-1|-|TRBJ2-7|-
CASSDRGSYEQYF
TGTGCCAGCAGTGATCGGGGTTCCTACGAGCAGTACTTC
>TRBV27|-|TRBJ1-6|-
CASRDRSSYNSPLHF
TGTGCCAGCAGAGACAGGAGCTCCTATAATTCACCCCTCCACTTT
>TRBV4-3|-|TRBJ2-6|few
CASSQVFTGTGANVLTF
TGCGCCAGCAGCCAAGTCTTTACAGGGACTGGGGCCAACGTCCTGACTTTC
>TRBV18|TRBD1|TRBJ1-6|-
CASSPGQGGNSPLHF
TGTGCCAGCTCGCCGGGACAGGGAGGGAATTCACCCCTCCACTTT
>TRBV6-1|TRBD1|TRBJ1-1|-
CASSDPRTGKNTEAFF
TGTGCCAGCAGTGATCCCCGGACAGGGAAGAACACTGAAGCTTTCTTT
>TRBV7-6|-|TRBJ2-1|-
CASSSVAGTYNEQFF
TGTGCCAGCAGTTCTGTTGCGGGAACCTACAATGAGCAGTTCTTC
>TRBV5-1|TRBD1|TRBJ1-1|-
CASSARQGKNTEAFF
TGCGCCAGCAGCGCTCGACAGGGAAAGAACACTGAAGCTTTCTTT
>TRBV15|-|TRBJ2-3|-
CATSFVAVPTDTQYF
TGTGCCACCAGCTTTGTAGCAGTCCCGACAGATACGCAGTATTTT
>TRBV25-1|-|TRBJ2-3|-
CASSAGTDTQYF
TGTGCCAGCAGTGCCGGCACAGATACGCAGTATTTT
>TRBV30|TRBD1|TRBJ1-5|-
CAWTLGQGGQPQHF
TGTGCCTGGACCCTGGGACAGGGTGGCCAGCCCCAGCATTTT
>TRBV10-3|-|TRBJ2-2|-
CAVQNTGELFF
TGTGCCGTTCAAAACACCGGGGAGCTGTTTTTT
>TRBV7-9|-|TRBJ1-1|once
CASSSQGLNTEAFF
TGTGCCAGCAGCTCCCAGGGGCTGAACACTGAAGCTTTCTTT
>TRBV6-2/TRBV6-3|-|TRBJ2-7|once
CASSYLLLAPAIGGEQYF
TGTGCCAGCAGTTACCTCCTACTAGCCCCCGCCATTGGCGGCGAGCAGTACTTC
>TRBV13|-|TRBJ1-4|few
CASSPRHGGLEKLFF
TGTGCCAGCAGCCCCCGCCATGGGGGCCTTGAAAAACTGTTTTTT
>TRBV9|-|TRBJ2-7|-
CASSVAHTTGEQYF
TGTGCCAGCAGCGTGGCCCACACTACGGGCGAGCAGTACTTC
>TRBV7-9|TRBD2|TRBJ2-7|-
CASSALAGSGEQYF
TGTGCCAGCAGCGCACTAGCGGGGTCGGGGGAGCAGTACTTC
>TRBV15|TRBD2|TRBJ2-2|-
CAIQAGVNTGELFF
TGTGCCATACAAGCGGGGGTGAACACCGGGGAGCTGTTTTTT
>TRBV28|-|TRBJ1-3|-
CASSFSGTRKSGNTIYF
TGTGCCAGCAGTTTTAGTGGGACAAGGAAGTCTGGAAACACCATATATTTT
>TRBV7-9|TRBD1|TRBJ1-2|many
CASSPQTGIGYTF
TGTGCCAGCAGCCCCCAGACAGGGATCGGCTACACCTTC
>TRBV11-2|-|TRBJ1-2|-
CASSRTEGYGYTF
TGTGCCAGCAGCCGGACGGAGGGGTATGGCTACACCTTC
>TRBV7-9|TRBD1|TRBJ1-3|-
CASSQFRDRDHTIYF
TGTGCCAGCAGCCAATTCCGGGACAGGGATCACACCATATATTTT
>TRBV7-2|TRBD1|TRBJ1-2|-
CASSFGTGGFGYTF
TGTGCCAGCAGCTTCGGGACAGGGGGCTTCGGCTACACCTTC
>TRBV6-5|-|TRBJ1-1|-
CASTRGTEAFF
TGTGCCAGCACCCGGGGGACTGAAGCTTTCTTT
>TRBV7-3|TRBD1|TRBJ2-5|-
CASSATSDRAETQYF
TGTGCCAGCAGCGCTACCTCGGACAGGGCAGAGACCCAGTACTTC
>TRBV19|-|TRBJ2-5|-
CASTLSRGETQYF
TGTGCCAGTACCCTATCGAGAGGTGAGACCCAGTACTTC
>TRBV19|-|TRBJ1-6|-
CASSSHRERPLHF
TGTGCCAGTAGTAGCCACAGGGAAAGACCCCTCCACTTT
>TRBV28|-|TRBJ2-6|-
CASSTGPGANVLTF
TGTGCCAGCAGTACAGGGCCCGGGGCCAACGTCCTGACTTTC
>TRBV7-9|TRBD1|TRBJ1-1|-
CASSTTGGAKNTEAFF
TGTGCCAGCAGTACGACAGGGGGCGCGAAGAACACTGAAGCTTTCTTT
>TRBV18|TRBD1|TRBJ2-5|-
CASSPPGTAQETQYF
TGTGCCAGCTCACCACCCGGGACAGCCCAAGAGACCCAGTACTTC
>TRBV12-3/TRBV12-4|TRBD1|TRBJ1-1|-
CASRTGEGRAFF
TGTGCCAGCAGGACAGGGGAGGGTCGGGCTTTCTTT
>TRBV6-2/TRBV6-3|-|TRBJ1-5|few
CASSPKTGGLFQPQHF
TGTGCCAGCAGTCCAAAGACAGGAGGTCTCTTTCAGCCCCAGCATTTT
>TRBV7-9|-|TRBJ2-5|-
CASSLVGETQYF
TGTGCCAGCAGCTTGGTCGGAGAGACCCAGTACTTC
>TRBV25-1|-|TRBJ1-2|-
CASSSAGGGYTF
TGTGCCAGCAGTAGCGCCGGGGGGGGCTACACCTTC
>TRBV25-1|TRBD1|TRBJ1-1|few
CASSKRDRKTQNTEAFF
TGTGCCAGCAGTAAACGGGACAGAAAAACCCAGAACACTGAAGCTTTCTTT
>TRBV6-2/TRBV6-3|TRBD1|TRBJ2-7|-
CASSLNLGQGFDHEQYF
TGTGCCAGCAGTCTAAACCTCGGACAGGGGTTTGATCACGAGCAGTACTTC
>TRBV9|-|TRBJ2-3|-
CASSPPDGANADTQYF
TGTGCCAGCAGCCCCCCCGATGGAGCGAACGCAGATACGCAGTATTTT
>TRBV9|-|TRBJ1-1|-
CASSVGAGWQGTEAFF
TGTGCCAGCAGCGTTGGGGCGGGGTGGCAGGGCACTGAAGCTTTCTTT
>TRBV14|TRBD1|TRBJ1-2|-
CASSPTQTGLNGYTF
TGTGCCAGCAGCCCGACGCAGACAGGGCTTAATGGCTACACCTTC
>TRBV7-2|-|TRBJ2-3|-
CASRNDRTDTQYF
TGTGCCAGCAGAAATGACAGGACAGATACGCAGTATTTT
>TRBV19|TRBD1|TRBJ2-2|-
CASSIRDSDTGELFF
TGTGCCAGTAGTATACGGGACAGCGACACCGGGGAGCTGTTTTTT
>TRBV5-1|-|TRBJ2-3|-
CASSLGRGASTDTQYF
TGCGCCAGCAGCTTGGGACGGGGGGCTAGCACAGATACGCAGTATTTT
>TRBV19|-|TRBJ1-6|once
CASSIYGGQSSYNSPLHF
TGTGCCAGTAGTATCTATGGCGGACAGAGCTCCTATAATTCACCCCTCCACTTT
>TRBV19|TRBD2|TRBJ2-3|-
CASSPDSGGTDTQYF
TGTGCCAGTAGTCCAGATAGCGGGGGGACAGATACGCAGTATTTT
>TRBV5-6|TRBD1|TRBJ1-2|-
CASSPMGQNYGYTF
TGTGCCAGCAGCCCTATGGGACAGAACTATGGCTACACCTTC
>TRBV7-2|-|TRBJ2-5|-
CASSFSEAWSETQYF
TGTGCCAGCAGCTTTTCGGAGGCCTGGTCGGAGACCCAGTACTTC